This T cell receptor (beta chain) was observed in a study of regulatory T cells in long-lasting Graves disease. The V end lost 5 bases, the J end lost 0 bases, and 4 bases lay between the germline ends. CDR3 length: 13 amino acids. The time point was: newly diagnosed GD, antithyroid drugs for less than 3 months. PBMC-extracted RNA yielded the TCR library. This clonotype was counted at least ten times. Arm-PCR of CDR3 regions and iRepertoire HTBI primers were the basis on which TCR beta libraries were built. TCRdb called the multiplex PCR reads again in MiXCR, with one record for every CDR3 protein. Of around 460,000 distinct CDR3 sequences in the sample, 12% to 15% were seen once. The same sample was also studied in work on T cells in Graves' hyperthyroidism and ophthalmopathy. As reported in that work: The primer set for the first-round RT-PCR of the TCR CDR3 was HTBI. Most thyroid clonotypes that were expanded above 0.001 also turned up in blood.

The sample here was peripheral blood mononuclear cells (PBMCs), taken at new diagnosis, from a patient treated with antithyroid drugs. The sequence derives from a woman aged 50 to 60 with Graves disease. The chain has TRBV12-3 or TRBV12-4 and TRBJ2-2; D unclear. CDR3 nucleotide sequence: TGTGCCAGCAGTCATTCGAACACCGGGGAGCTGTTTTTT. This codes for CASSHSNTGELFF.